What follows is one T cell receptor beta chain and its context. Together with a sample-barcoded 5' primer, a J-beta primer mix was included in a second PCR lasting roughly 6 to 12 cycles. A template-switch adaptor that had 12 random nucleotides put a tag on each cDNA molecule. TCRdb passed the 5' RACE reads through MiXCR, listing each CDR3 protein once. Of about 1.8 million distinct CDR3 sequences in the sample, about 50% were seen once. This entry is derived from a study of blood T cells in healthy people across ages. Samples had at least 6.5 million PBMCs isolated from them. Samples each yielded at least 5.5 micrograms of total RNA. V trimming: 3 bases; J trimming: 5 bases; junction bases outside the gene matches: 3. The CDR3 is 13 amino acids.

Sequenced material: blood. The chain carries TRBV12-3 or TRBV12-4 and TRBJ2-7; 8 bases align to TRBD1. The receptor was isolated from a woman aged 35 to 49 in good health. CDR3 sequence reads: CASSLGQVHEQYF. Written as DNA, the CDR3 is TGTGCCAGCAGTTTGGGACAGGTCCACGAGCAGTACTTC.